The 20 T cell receptor beta chains below all came from one sample that was sequenced in a study of response to subunit inactivated influenza vaccine. TCRdb processed the RT-PCR reads anew with MiXCR; each CDR3 protein has one entry. The sample carries roughly 700,000 distinct CDR3 sequences, 11% to 15% recorded once. Sequencing used PBMCs from blood, obtained 14 days before vaccination. The receptors stem from a man aged 50 to 59 who received an inactivated influenza vaccine.

The J gene is TRBJ1-1, the V gene TRBV7-2; weak D call: TRBD1 (6 bases). CDR3 size: 13 residues. V was cut by 8 bases and J by 2 bases, with 12 bases left in between. Germline CDR1 reads SGHTA; CDR2 reads FQGNSA. CDR3 region: CASQLQGNTEAFF. The CDR3 nucleotides are TGTGCCAGCCAATTACAGGGAAACACTGAAGCTTTCTTT.

The rearrangement uses TRBV6-1 and TRBJ2-7; D gene ambiguous. Germline-derived CDR1 and CDR2 are MNHNS and SASEGT. The CDR3 has 13 residues. V was shortened by 4 bases and J by 3 bases, with 10 bases between the two germline ends. The CDR3 sequence is CASSGHSFYEQYF. Here the CDR3 DNA reads TGTGCCAGCAGTGGCCACAGTTTCTACGAGCAGTACTTC.

This clonotype was picked up a small number of times. V is TRBV20-1 and J is TRBJ2-5; 10 bases fit TRBD2. V was clipped by 3 bases and J by 0 bases; unmatched bases: 7. Germline CDR1 and CDR2: DFQATT and SNEGSKA (reference sequence). The CDR3 covers 16 residues. CDR3 region: CSARLAGAGYQETQYF. The CDR3 nucleotides read TGCAGTGCTAGGCTAGCGGGGGCCGGGTACCAAGAGACCCAGTACTTC.

The genes are TRBV2 and TRBJ2-2; D unclear. The V gene's germline CDR1 is SNHLY and CDR2 FYNNEI. CDR3 length: 14 amino acids. V was trimmed by 3 bases and J by 4 bases, leaving 9 bases between them. Here the CDR3 reads CASSERSGTGELFF. For the CDR3, the DNA is TGTGCCAGCAGTGAGCGAAGTGGCACCGGGGAGCTGTTTTTT.

This clonotype came up a few times. The chain couples TRBV7-2 to TRBJ2-1; 7 bases map to TRBD1. Germline trimming cut 5 bases from V and 0 bases from J; bases unmatched to any gene: 4. The CDR3 spans 15 residues. Germline V lookup: CDR1 SGHTA, CDR2 FQGNSA. The DNA of the CDR3 is TGTGCCAGCAGCCCGCAGGGGGTCTCCTACAATGAGCAGTTCTTC. It is translated as CASSPQGVSYNEQFF.

This clonotype has more than one count but fewer than ten. The gene calls are TRBV4-3 and TRBJ2-7; possible D gene TRBD2, 5 bases. The CDR3 spans 15 residues. Trimming stripped 0 bases from V and 1 base from J, with 10 bases between. The V gene's germline CDR1 is LGHNA and CDR2 YSLEER. The CDR3 spells CASSQDEGNSYEQYF. The CDR3 nucleotides read TGCGCCAGCAGCCAAGATGAGGGCAATTCCTACGAGCAGTACTTC.

The chain employs TRBV12-3 or TRBV12-4 and TRBJ2-7, with D possibly TRBD2 on 6 matching bases. The CDR3 is 14 amino acids. Trimming took off 5 bases at V and 4 bases at J, with 15 bases between the two ends. The chain's CDR3 is CASSPWRGPYEQYF. DNA for the CDR3: TGTGCCAGCAGTCCCTGGAGGGGCCCGTACGAGCAGTACTTC.

This clonotype was observed a few times. V is TRBV7-2 and J is TRBJ2-5; 7 bases are a match to TRBD1. CDR3 size: 15 residues. Germline V CDR1 and CDR2: SGHTA, FQGNSA. The ends lost 5 bases at V and 0 bases at J; junction bases unmatched: 6. CDR3 amino acids: CASSTSTGYQETQYF. The CDR3 nucleotides are TGTGCCAGCAGCACATCGACAGGGTACCAAGAGACCCAGTACTTC.

There are a few counts of this clonotype. The genes are TRBV3-1 and TRBJ2-6; 10 bases are shared with TRBD2. The CDR3 runs 18 residues. V was clipped by 2 bases and J by 2 bases; unmatched bases: 6. Per germline, CDR1 LGHDT and CDR2 YNNKEL (reference sequence). This CDR3 is CASSQFGLAGAGANVLTF. The DNA of the CDR3 is TGTGCCAGCAGCCAATTTGGGCTAGCGGGAGCTGGGGCCAACGTCCTGACTTTC.

This clonotype was recorded many times. In nucleotides, the CDR3 is TGCGCCAGCAGCCTTACTAGCGGGGGGTCCTACAATGAGCAGTTCTTC. As protein: CASSLTSGGSYNEQFF. The rearrangement joins TRBV5-1 to TRBJ2-1; 12 positions match TRBD2. With V trimmed by 4 bases and J by 1 base, 3 bases remained unmatched. The CDR3 extends over 16 amino acids. CDR1 is SGHRS, CDR2 YFSETQ, per germline.

This clonotype was seen a handful of times. V is TRBV7-8 and J is TRBJ1-1; no clear D. Trimming removed 4 bases from V and 3 bases from J, with 6 bases in between. Looked up from germline, CDR1 is SGHVS and CDR2 is FQNEAQ. This CDR3 region has 12 residues. Written as DNA, the CDR3 is TGTGCCAGCAGCTACTCCGACACTGAAGCTTTCTTT. Protein sequence: CASSYSDTEAFF.

The V and J genes are TRBV7-2 and TRBJ1-5; D is perhaps TRBD1 (6 bases). Germline loops: CDR1 SGHTA, CDR2 FQGNSA. Trimming cost V 1 base and J 2 bases, with 12 bases left between them. The CDR3 loop spans 16 amino acids. In nucleotides, the CDR3 is TGTGCCAGCAGCTTAGTGGCAGGGGAAGGCAATCAGCCCCAGCATTTT. Protein sequence: CASSLVAGEGNQPQHF.

The V and J genes are TRBV28 and TRBJ2-7; no reliable D call. Per germline, CDR1 MDHEN and CDR2 SYDVKM. With 6 bases removed from V and 4 bases from J, the gap between germline ends came to 4 bases. The CDR3 is 10 residues long. The CDR3 spells CASRSYEQYF. The DNA for the CDR3 is TGTGCCAGCAGAAGTTACGAGCAGTACTTC.

In its sample, this clonotype was seen a few times. V gene TRBV6-2 or TRBV6-3 combines with J gene TRBJ2-1; D might be TRBD2 (7 bases). This CDR3 region has 16 residues. Germline V CDR1 and CDR2: MNHEY, SVGEGT. Trimming removed 5 bases from V and 0 bases from J, with 14 bases in between. Here the CDR3 reads CASSTLGGLSYNEQFF. Here the CDR3 DNA reads TGTGCCAGCAGTACCCTGGGGGGGCTCTCCTACAATGAGCAGTTCTTC.

This clonotype was recorded many times. The J gene is TRBJ1-3, the V gene TRBV15; no clear D gene. Germline V gene data show CDR1 as LNHNV and CDR2 as YYDKDF (reference sequence). The CDR3 length is 16 residues. Trimming took off 0 bases at V and 0 bases at J, with 9 bases between the two ends. DNA of the CDR3: TGTGCCACCAGCAGAGATCACACCGCCTCTGGAAACACCATATATTTT. It codes for CATSRDHTASGNTIYF.

The chain links TRBV29-1 to TRBJ2-7; the match to TRBD1 covers 8 bases. Per the germline V gene, CDR1 is SQVTM and CDR2 is ANQGSEA. This CDR3 region has 15 residues. Trimming cost V 3 bases and J 4 bases; bases outside gene matches: 11. The CDR3 DNA reads TGCAGCGTTGAGCTCCTAGACAGGGGACTTTACGAGCAGTACTTC. Translated, it gives CSVELLDRGLYEQYF.

This clonotype has only a few counts. This chain links TRBV10-3 with TRBJ1-2; 10 positions match TRBD1. Trimming took 3 bases from V and 2 from J; bases not matched to a gene: 15. The CDR3 runs to 19 residues. CDR1 and CDR2 (germline): ENHRY, SYGVKD. DNA of the CDR3: TGTGCCATCAGTGACCCCCCTCCCCGAAGGGACAGGGGAAACTATGGCTACACCTTC. This codes for CAISDPPPRRDRGNYGYTF.

The chain has TRBV2 and TRBJ2-2; TRBD1 aligns across 9 bases. The J segment lost 3 bases and the V segment lost 7 bases, leaving 6 bases of the junction unmatched. The V gene's germline CDR1 is SNHLY and CDR2 FYNNEI. CDR3 size: 15 residues. The CDR3 reads CASKQGAGDTGELFF. The CDR3 nucleotides read TGTGCCAGCAAACAGGGGGCTGGGGACACCGGGGAGCTGTTTTTT.

The chain carries TRBV30 and TRBJ2-5; no clear D. CDR1 GTSNPN and CDR2 SVGIG come from the germline V gene (reference sequence). V dropped 0 bases and J dropped 1 base, with 9 bases sitting between them. CDR3 length equals 14 residues. The CDR3 region has the DNA TGTGCCTGGAGTGTACGACCGGGCCAAGAGACCCAGTACTTC. It codes for CAWSVRPGQETQYF.

The chain employs TRBV3-1 and TRBJ2-7; 9 positions match TRBD1. Germline trimming cut 4 bases from V and 3 bases from J; bases unmatched to any gene: 7. This CDR3 has 15 amino acids. Per the germline V gene, CDR1 is LGHDT and CDR2 is YNNKEL (reference sequence). The CDR3 loop reads CASSLNGQGRYEQYF. DNA of the CDR3: TGTGCCAGCAGCCTAAACGGACAGGGGCGCTACGAGCAGTACTTC.